The following is a T cell receptor beta chain sequence with its context. Its matching antigen is unknown. J lost 9 bases, V lost 5 bases, and 9 bases had no gene match. Germline V gives CDR1 SGHVS, CDR2 FQNEAQ. CDR3 length: 14 amino acids. The second PCR ran about 6 to 12 cycles with a sample-barcoded 5' primer and J-beta primers. TCRdb ran MiXCR on the 5' RACE reads and lists one entry per CDR3 protein. The data show roughly 800,000 distinct CDR3 sequences, roughly 50% seen once. Donors gave roughly 10 milliliters of peripheral blood apiece. Per sample, extraction of total RNA gave at least 5.5 micrograms in every case. This entry belongs to a study of blood T cells in healthy people across ages. Study information: Per two T cells, template switching captured roughly one barcoded beta molecule.

General observations from the study: Compared with aged donors, long-lived donors showed fewer expanded clones, suggesting selection.

The sequence was collected from a man under 40 in good health. Source material: blood. This chain joins TRBV7-8 and TRBJ2-1; TRBD2 agrees at 8 bases. The CDR3 DNA is TGTGCCAGCAGCGAAAGCGGGAGAGAGGGTGAGCAGTTCTTC. The encoded protein is CASSESGREGEQFF.